The source of this TCR beta chain is a study of blood T cells in healthy people across ages. Study observations and caveats: Nothing was known about donor CMV status, and this possibly confounded expanded clonotype changes. A roughly linear age-dependent decrease characterized TCR beta diversity per million T cells.

CDR1 LNHDA and CDR2 SQIVND come from the germline V gene (reference sequence). This CDR3 is 14 amino acids long. Donors gave 8.5 to 10 milliliters of peripheral blood apiece. To note about this clonotype: Its antigen is not known. A junction boundary mismatches the germline segment, possibly from a read error.

It was with a sample-barcoded 5' primer and a J-beta primer mix that a second PCR of roughly 7 to 12 cycles was run. Unique molecular identifiers of 12 random nucleotides labeled each cDNA. Via MiXCR, TCRdb re-called the 5' RACE reads, giving one row per CDR3 protein. The data contain fewer than 1,000,000 distinct CDR3 sequences, around half of them singletons. The chain recombines TRBV19 with TRBJ2-5, with D maybe TRBD1 (5 bases). This sequence was found in a man older than 75 in good health. Material: blood. The CDR3 loop is CASSPQGEALTRYF. The DNA for the CDR3 is TGTGCCAGTAGTCCTCAAGGGGAAGCTTTGACCCGGTACTTC.